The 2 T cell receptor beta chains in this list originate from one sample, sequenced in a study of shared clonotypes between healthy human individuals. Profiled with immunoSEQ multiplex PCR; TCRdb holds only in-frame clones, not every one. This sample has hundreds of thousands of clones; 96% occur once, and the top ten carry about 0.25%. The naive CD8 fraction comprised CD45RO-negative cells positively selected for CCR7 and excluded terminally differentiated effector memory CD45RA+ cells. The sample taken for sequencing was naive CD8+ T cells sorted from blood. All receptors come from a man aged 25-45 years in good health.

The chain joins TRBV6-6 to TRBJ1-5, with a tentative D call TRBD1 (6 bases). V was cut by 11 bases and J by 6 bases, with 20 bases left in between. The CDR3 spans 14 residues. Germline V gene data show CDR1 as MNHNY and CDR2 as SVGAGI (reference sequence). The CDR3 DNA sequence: TGTGCCTCAATAATCGTGGGGGGCTCTCAGCCCCAGCATTTT. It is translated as CASIIVGGSQPQHF.

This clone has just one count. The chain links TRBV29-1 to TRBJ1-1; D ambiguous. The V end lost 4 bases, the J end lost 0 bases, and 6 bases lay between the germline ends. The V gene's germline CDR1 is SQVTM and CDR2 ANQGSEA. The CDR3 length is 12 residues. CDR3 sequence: CSVAHMNTEAFF. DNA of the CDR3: TGCAGCGTTGCTCACATGAACACTGAAGCTTTCTTT.